One and the same sample provided the 29 T cell receptor beta chains below, sequenced in a study of T cells in Graves' hyperthyroidism and ophthalmopathy. RNA transcripts were the template for amplifying TCR beta CDR3 regions. Initially, a first-round RT-PCR of the TCR CDR3 employed the HTBI primer set. One entry per CDR3 protein, called by TCRdb with MiXCR from the multiplex PCR reads. This sample has hundreds of thousands of distinct CDR3 sequences, with roughly 15% found just once. Material for sequencing was blood. These receptors were taken from a woman between 18 and 29 years old with Graves' hyperthyroidism.

As to this clonotype: A much larger clone differs by one base, so this may be a read error. The genes are TRBV12-3 or TRBV12-4 and TRBJ1-1; weak D call: TRBD1 (5 bases). V dropped 6 bases and J dropped 0 bases, with 11 bases sitting between them. The CDR3 runs to 14 residues. This CDR3 reads CASRYRQMNTEAFF. The CDR3 DNA sequence: TGTGCCAGCAGGTACAGGCAGATGAACACTGAAGCTTTCTTT.

This clonotype was seen only a few times. This rearrangement joins TRBV20-1 to TRBJ2-1; D is perhaps TRBD1 (6 bases). Near its end, the DNA agrees better with TRBJ2-7, so the J call may be wrong. Germline CDR1 and CDR2: DFQATT and SNEGSKA (reference sequence). The CDR3 covers 12 residues. CDR3 coding DNA: TGCAGTGCTAGAGAGGGGGACAATGAGCAGTACTTC. This translates into CSAREGDNEQYF.

In this sample, this clonotype turned up many times. The chain employs TRBV30 and TRBJ2-1; TRBD2 agrees at 8 bases. CDR3 size: 14 residues. From germline, CDR1 is GTSNPN and CDR2 SVGIG (reference sequence). V shed 2 bases, J shed 4 bases, and the junction held 4 bases outside the gene matches. For the CDR3, the DNA is TGTGCCTGGAGTTCTAGCGGGCCATACAATGAGCAGTTCTTC. This gives the protein CAWSSSGPYNEQFF.

V usage is TRBV4-1 and J usage is TRBJ1-4; perhaps TRBD1 as D (6 bases). The ends were cut back, 1 base at V and 13 bases at J, with 13 bases in the middle. Germline lookup yields CDR1 MGHRA and CDR2 YSYEKL. There are 13 residues in the CDR3. CDR3 region: CASSQAWGRGLFF. CDR3 sequence (DNA): TGCGCCAGCAGCCAAGCATGGGGGCGCGGACTGTTTTTT.

The V and J genes are TRBV4-1 and TRBJ2-3, with D possibly TRBD2 on 7 matching bases. From germline, CDR1 is MGHRA and CDR2 YSYEKL. There are 14 residues in the CDR3. Trimming stripped 8 bases from V and 5 bases from J, with 17 bases between. The CDR3: CASCRGGERDTQYF. CDR3 coding DNA: TGCGCCAGCTGTAGAGGGGGGGAGAGAGATACGCAGTATTTT.

This clonotype has ten or more counts. CDR3 nucleotide sequence: TGCAGCGTTACGCAGGAGTTACAAGAGACCCAGTACTTC. Translating it yields CSVTQELQETQYF. This chain connects TRBV29-1 to TRBJ2-5; D gene uncertain. This CDR3 comprises 13 residues. The V gene lost 5 bases and the J gene lost 2 bases, with 12 bases spanning the gap. CDR1 and CDR2 (germline): SQVTM, ANQGSEA. The full variable domain, completed using reference TRBV29-1 and TRBJ2-5, is SAVISQKPSRDICQRGTSLTIQCQVDSQVTMMFWYRQQPGQSLTLIATANQGSEATYESGFVIDKFPISRPNLTFSTLTVSNMSPEDSSIYLCSVTQELQETQYFGPGTRLLVL.

This clonotype was counted only a few times. The chain is built from TRBV29-1 and TRBJ2-6; D is ambiguous. Trimming removed 4 bases from V and 1 base from J, with 8 bases in between. Germline CDR1 SQVTM, CDR2 ANQGSEA. This CDR3 has 14 residues. This CDR3 reads CSVGEGSGANVLTF. The CDR3 nucleotides are TGCAGCGTTGGGGAAGGTTCTGGGGCCAACGTCCTGACTTTC. The whole variable domain, filled in from reference TRBV29-1 and TRBJ2-6, reads SAVISQKPSRDICQRGTSLTIQCQVDSQVTMMFWYRQQPGQSLTLIATANQGSEATYESGFVIDKFPISRPNLTFSTLTVSNMSPEDSSIYLCSVGEGSGANVLTFGAGSRLTVL.

CDR3 amino acids: CSVEGGGADYGYTF. The DNA of the CDR3 is TGCAGCGTTGAGGGGGGGGGTGCGGACTATGGCTACACCTTC. This sequence joins TRBV29-1 and TRBJ1-2; possible D gene TRBD1, 5 bases. V was trimmed by 3 bases and J by 3 bases, leaving 14 bases between them. Germline assignment: CDR1 SQVTM and CDR2 ANQGSEA. The CDR3 is made up of 14 amino acids.

V gene TRBV7-9 combines with J gene TRBJ2-2; maybe TRBD1 (6 bases). Germline CDR1 and CDR2: SEHNR and FQNEAQ (reference sequence). This CDR3 has 19 amino acids. Trimming removed 6 bases from V and 5 bases from J, with 28 bases in between. As DNA, the CDR3 is TGTGCCAGCAGTAAACAGGGTTGGCGAGCGGACTCGAGGACCGGGGAGCTGTTTTTT. Its translation is CASSKQGWRADSRTGELFF.

This clonotype was recorded once. It may be a read error: a sequence one base away is much more abundant. The chain is built from TRBV7-9 and TRBJ2-7, with 14 nucleotides matching TRBD2. V shed 5 bases and J 3 bases; nucleotides not matched to a gene: 3. CDR3 length: 15 residues. Germline CDR1 is SEHNR and CDR2 is FQNEAQ (reference sequence). For the CDR3, the DNA is TGTGCCAGCAGCCCGACTAGCGGGGGGGTCTACGAGCAGTACTTC. Translation gives CASSPTSGGVYEQYF.

The chain employs TRBV7-9 and TRBJ2-5; 16 bases fit TRBD2. J lost 4 bases, V lost 8 bases, and 10 bases had no gene match. Looked up from germline, CDR1 is SEHNR and CDR2 is FQNEAQ (reference sequence). This CDR3 has 17 amino acids. CDR3 region: CASSDRGTSGRGETQYF. CDR3 DNA sequence: TGTGCCAGCTCCGACCGAGGGACTAGCGGGAGGGGAGAGACCCAGTACTTC.

The rearrangement uses TRBV6-1 and TRBJ1-1; D is uncertain. The CDR3 is made up of 13 amino acids. V gave up 7 bases and J gave up 2 bases, with 11 bases separating them. Germline lookup yields CDR1 MNHNS and CDR2 SASEGT. CDR3 amino acids: CASTEGRNTEAFF. The DNA of the CDR3 is TGTGCCAGCACCGAGGGAAGAAACACTGAAGCTTTCTTT.

The table lists this clonotype with many counts. The chain carries TRBV7-9 and TRBJ2-3, with D unresolved. CDR1 and CDR2 from the germline V gene are SEHNR and FQNEAQ (reference sequence). The CDR3 spans 12 residues. The germline V and J ends were trimmed by 5 bases and 4 bases, with 7 bases remaining between them. The chain's CDR3 is CASSQSPDTQYF. DNA for the CDR3: TGTGCCAGCAGCCAGAGCCCAGATACGCAGTATTTT.

The chain recombines TRBV10-3 with TRBJ2-7; maybe TRBD1 (5 bases). Trimming removed 8 bases from V and 0 bases from J, with 8 bases in between. The CDR3 has 12 residues. Germline-derived CDR1 and CDR2 are ENHRY and SYGVKD. As DNA, the CDR3 is TGTGCCATCCGCGACAGCTCCTACGAGCAGTACTTC. Translating gives CAIRDSSYEQYF.

This clonotype has at least ten counts. This sequence joins TRBV12-3 or TRBV12-4 and TRBJ2-7; 8 nucleotides agree with TRBD1. The length of the CDR3 is 15 residues. V lost 1 base to trimming and J lost 4 bases; unmatched junction nucleotides: 6. This CDR3 reads CASSLEDRGGYEQYF. The CDR3 bases are TGTGCCAGCAGTTTAGAAGACAGGGGCGGGTACGAGCAGTACTTC.

CDR3 coding DNA: TGTGCCATCGCGAAAGGCAATGAGCAGTTCTTC. It codes for CAIAKGNEQFF. This chain uses TRBV24-1 with TRBJ2-1, with no clear D. The length of the CDR3 is 11 residues. The germline V and J ends were trimmed by 11 bases and 6 bases, with 10 bases remaining between them. Germline CDR1 KGHDR, CDR2 SFDVKD.

The chain carries TRBV7-6 and TRBJ2-7; 9 positions agree with TRBD1. Germline CDR1 is SGHVS and CDR2 is FNYEAQ. The ends lost 2 bases at V and 7 bases at J; junction bases unmatched: 6. The CDR3 sequence is 14 residues long. CDR3 loop: CASSLRQGDREQYF. CDR3 nucleotide sequence: TGTGCCAGCAGCTTAAGACAGGGGGATAGGGAGCAGTACTTC.

J is TRBJ1-1 and V is TRBV12-5, with D possibly TRBD1 on 5 matching bases. Germline V CDR1 and CDR2: LGHNT, FRNRAP. With 6 bases removed from V and 6 bases from J, the gap between germline ends came to 14 bases. CDR3 size: 13 residues. In DNA, the CDR3 is TGTGCTAGTGGCTCAGACCTGGGGGCTGAAGCTTTCTTT. Its protein is CASGSDLGAEAFF. The full variable domain, completed using reference TRBV12-5 and TRBJ1-1, is DARVTQTPRHKVTEMGQEVTMRCQPILGHNTVFWYRQTMMQGLELLAYFRNRAPLDDSGMPKDRFSAEMPDATLATLKIQPSEPRDSAVYFCASGSDLGAEAFFGQGTRLTVV.

Points on this clonotype: Being one base from a much bigger clone, this may be a read error. The DNA for the CDR3 is TGTGCCAGCAGCTTAACGCCTAGCGGATACAATGAGCAGTTCTTC. It encodes CASSLTPSGYNEQFF. This chain joins TRBV7-3 and TRBJ2-1; 7 bases align to TRBD2. V trimming: 0 bases; J trimming: 4 bases; junction bases outside the gene matches: 3. The CDR3 is 15 amino acids. The V gene's germline CDR1 is SGHTA and CDR2 FQGTGA.

This clonotype was seen a few times. The genes are TRBV20-1 and TRBJ1-4, with a tentative D call TRBD1 (5 bases). Trimming pared 5 bases from V and 7 bases from J, leaving 5 bases between. This CDR3 spans 10 amino acids. Germline V lookup: CDR1 DFQATT, CDR2 SNEGSKA (reference sequence). CDR3 nucleotide sequence: TGCAGTGCTGGGGGTGAAAAACTGTTTTTT. Protein: CSAGGEKLFF.

This clonotype was counted a few times. The J gene is TRBJ1-4, the V gene TRBV7-9, with D tentatively TRBD1 (5 bases). From germline, CDR1 is SEHNR and CDR2 FQNEAQ (reference sequence). Trimming took off 7 bases at V and 2 bases at J, with 11 bases between the two ends. The CDR3 runs to 14 residues. The CDR3: CASNTGGTNEKLFF. CDR3 sequence (DNA): TGTGCCAGCAACACGGGGGGGACTAATGAAAAACTGTTTTTT.

This clonotype was counted at least ten times. The chain combines TRBV3-1 with TRBJ2-7; 10 bases line up with TRBD2. The trim removed 8 bases at V and 0 bases at J, leaving 7 bases unmatched. The length of the CDR3 is 15 residues. From germline, CDR1 is LGHDT and CDR2 YNNKEL (reference sequence). The CDR3 loop is CASGKTSGFSYEQYF. For the CDR3, the DNA is TGTGCCAGCGGTAAGACTAGCGGGTTCTCCTACGAGCAGTACTTC.

The J gene is TRBJ2-7, the V gene TRBV3-1; 11 bases agree with TRBD2. The trim removed 1 base at V and 4 bases at J, leaving 6 bases unmatched. Germline lookup yields CDR1 LGHDT and CDR2 YNNKEL (reference sequence). The CDR3 runs 16 residues. Here the CDR3 reads CASSQGLAGLNYEQYF. The DNA of the CDR3 is TGTGCCAGCAGCCAAGGACTAGCGGGACTCAATTACGAGCAGTACTTC.

This clonotype was detected only a few times. The gene calls are TRBV28 and TRBJ2-7, with D unresolved. Germline CDR1 and CDR2: MDHEN and SYDVKM. V was clipped by 5 bases and J by 2 bases, with 13 bases between them. This CDR3 comprises 14 residues. CDR3 in DNA: TGTGCCAGCAGTCCCCGGGTTTCCCCCTACGAGCAGTACTTC. This gives the protein CASSPRVSPYEQYF.

This clonotype was detected many times. The chain has TRBV29-1 and TRBJ1-3; 7 nucleotides align to TRBD1. The ends lost 0 bases at V and 0 bases at J; junction bases unmatched: 2. Germline assignment: CDR1 SQVTM and CDR2 ANQGSEA. The CDR3 length is 15 residues. DNA for the CDR3: TGCAGCGTTGAAGATCACAGGGGCTCTGGAAACACCATATATTTT. Protein product: CSVEDHRGSGNTIYF.

This sequence joins TRBV19 and TRBJ1-6; no clear D. The germline V gene has CDR1 LNHDA and CDR2 SQIVND (reference sequence). This CDR3 is 13 amino acids long. The ends were cut back, 3 bases at V and 8 bases at J, with 8 bases in the middle. The CDR3 loop is CASSIVIDSPLHF. The CDR3 DNA reads as TGTGCCAGTAGTATTGTTATTGATTCACCCCTCCACTTT. Looking up the rest from reference TRBV19 and TRBJ1-6 gives the full variable domain: DGGITQSPKYLFRKEGQNVTLSCEQNLNHDAMYWYRQDPGQGLRLIYYSQIVNDFQKGDIAEGYSVSREKKESFPLTVTSAQKNPTAFYLCASSIVIDSPLHFGNGTRLTVT.

The chain couples TRBV5-1 to TRBJ1-1; tentatively, D is TRBD1 (5 bases). The germline V and J ends were trimmed by 0 bases and 3 bases, with 21 bases remaining between them. The CDR3 is 18 residues long. Germline V gene lookup returns CDR1 SGHRS and CDR2 YFSETQ. The DNA for the CDR3 is TGCGCCAGCAGCTTGGCGCTCGGTTGGGGGGGTGTCGACACTGAAGCTTTCTTT. Translating gives CASSLALGWGGVDTEAFF.

This clonotype was observed at least ten times. The rearrangement joins TRBV11-2 to TRBJ1-5; 9 bases align to TRBD1. Germline V lookup: CDR1 SGHAT, CDR2 FQNNGV. V gave up 2 bases and J gave up 5 bases; unmatched junction bases: 4. The CDR3 loop spans 15 amino acids. The CDR3 loop is CASSLTGTGHQPQHF. Written as DNA, the CDR3 is TGTGCCAGCAGCTTAACCGGGACAGGGCATCAGCCCCAGCATTTT.

The J gene is TRBJ2-3, the V gene TRBV24-1; D is undetermined. This CDR3 has 13 amino acids. Germline values: CDR1 KGHDR, CDR2 SFDVKD. V was cut by 4 bases and J by 2 bases, with 6 bases left in between. The CDR3 nucleotides read TGTGCCACCAGTGACTCAGCCACAGATACGCAGTATTTT. Amino acids: CATSDSATDTQYF.